This note documents a single TCR beta chain sequence. These data come from a study of blood T cell repertoires in COVID-19. Looking at the study overall: From the United States, Italy and Spain came samples of acute and convalescent COVID-19. T cells, B-cell-depleted T cells, or PBMCs supplied cDNA or gDNA.

Germline CDR1 MDHEN, CDR2 SYDVKM. The CDR3 spans 14 residues. Trimming took off 6 bases at V and 7 bases at J, with 16 bases between the two ends. In the authors' workflow: Amplification of reference gene primers provided the estimated nucleated cell counts. TCRdb keeps only in-frame clones here, not all; method: immunoSEQ multiplex PCR. That table furnishes V, J and clone size, whereas the DNA furnished D and trimming. In the table there are roughly 220,000 clones, approximately 85% of which are singletons. The receptor was isolated from a man over 45 who had recovered from COVID-19. V usage is TRBV28 and J usage is TRBJ1-5, with D perhaps TRBD1 (5 bases). Sample: peripheral blood. The CDR3 region has the DNA TGTGCCAGCAGAATCAGGGTGGGGAGGCAGCCCCAGCATTTT. Translated, it gives CASRIRVGRQPQHF.